This entry lists 27 T cell receptor beta chains sequenced from one sample in a study of T cell responses to AZD1222 COVID-19 vaccine. Data came from immunoSEQ multiplex PCR; TCRdb stores just in-frame clones and leaves some out. The table shows 75,000 to 100,000 clones, with around 87% occurring only once. The sample here was peripheral blood, taken on day 0 of AZD1222 vaccination. These receptors came from an adult in good health.

This clone was counted a few times. This chain links TRBV30 with TRBJ2-1, with 8 bases fitting TRBD2. The CDR3 is 19 amino acids. J gave up 2 bases and V 3 bases, and 18 bases lay outside the gene matches. Germline V CDR1 and CDR2: GTSNPN, SVGIG (reference sequence). The CDR3 nucleotides are TGTGCCTGGAGCCCCGACGTCAAAAGCGGGAGAATTCCCTACAATGAGCAGTTCTTC. Protein: CAWSPDVKSGRIPYNEQFF.

This clone was seen only once. The V gene is TRBV4-2, the J gene TRBJ2-7; the D call may be TRBD1 or TRBD2 (5 bases each). Germline V gives CDR1 LGHNA, CDR2 YNFKEQ. V dropped 5 bases and J dropped 3 bases, with 29 bases sitting between them. The CDR3 is 19 amino acids. CDR3 amino acids: CASSTPGTVPDLILYEQYF. Written as DNA, the CDR3 is TGTGCCAGCAGCACTCCTGGGACCGTTCCTGACCTTATCCTCTACGAGCAGTACTTC.

This chain joins TRBV19 and TRBJ1-5, with D unclear. Germline CDR1 and CDR2: LNHDA and SQIVND (reference sequence). V lost 7 bases, J lost 1 base, and 8 bases lay in between. The CDR3 runs to 13 residues. Here the CDR3 reads CASKGFSNQPQHF. The CDR3 nucleotides read TGTGCCAGTAAGGGTTTCAGCAATCAGCCCCAGCATTTT.

V and J are TRBV30 and TRBJ1-2; D unclear. Per the germline V gene, CDR1 is GTSNPN and CDR2 is SVGIG (reference sequence). The CDR3 spans 13 residues. Trimming cost V 3 bases and J 0 bases, with 8 bases left between them. The CDR3 DNA sequence: TGTGCCTGGAGGGGATCAGCTAACTATGGCTACACCTTC. It codes for CAWRGSANYGYTF.

The chain links TRBV24-1 to TRBJ2-1, with 13 bases lining up with TRBD2. The CDR3 totals 18 residues. The V segment lost 4 bases and the J segment 3 bases; nucleotides outside the gene matches: 8. Germline V gives CDR1 KGHDR, CDR2 SFDVKD. The CDR3 protein is CATSELTSGRSNYNEQFF. The CDR3 DNA reads as TGTGCCACCAGTGAGTTGACTAGCGGGAGGTCGAACTACAATGAGCAGTTCTTC.

CDR3 nucleotides: TGTGCCGCGGAGGACAGGCAATCTAGCACAGATACGCAGTATTTT. Its protein product is CAAEDRQSSTDTQYF. This chain connects TRBV7-9 to TRBJ2-3, with 7 positions matching TRBD1. The V and J ends lost 11 bases and 0 bases, in that order; junction bases with no gene match: 11. There are 15 residues in the CDR3. Germline CDR1 reads SEHNR; CDR2 reads FQNEAQ (reference sequence).

CDR3 sequence reads: CATSSPGGSSYEQYF. For the CDR3, the DNA is TGTGCCACCAGCAGCCCCGGGGGGAGCTCCTACGAGCAGTACTTC. The chain recombines TRBV15 with TRBJ2-7; 7 bases are shared with TRBD2. The CDR3 extends over 15 amino acids. Germline V gives CDR1 LNHNV, CDR2 YYDKDF (reference sequence). The V and J ends lost 3 bases and 0 bases, in that order; junction bases with no gene match: 5.

The V and J genes are TRBV19 and TRBJ1-4; possibly TRBD1 for D (5 bases). This CDR3 has 18 amino acids. Germline CDR1 and CDR2: LNHDA and SQIVND (reference sequence). Deletions cut 3 bases from V and 7 bases from J, with 24 bases between. CDR3 residues: CASSIRQPHLRGSEKLFF. CDR3 sequence (DNA): TGTGCCAGTAGTATCCGACAGCCTCACCTGCGGGGGAGTGAAAAACTGTTTTTT. The whole variable domain, filled in from reference TRBV19 and TRBJ1-4, reads DGGITQSPKYLFRKEGQNVTLSCEQNLNHDAMYWYRQDPGQGLRLIYYSQIVNDFQKGDIAEGYSVSREKKESFPLTVTSAQKNPTAFYLCASSIRQPHLRGSEKLFFGSGTQLSVL.

The rearrangement joins TRBV18 to TRBJ1-6; D is undetermined. The germline CDR1 and CDR2 sequences are KGHSH and LQKENI. This CDR3 region has 15 residues. Between the trimmed V and J ends, which lost 0 bases and 6 bases, there was a span of 9 bases. The CDR3 here is CASSPPFRLNSPLHF. The CDR3 region has the DNA TGTGCCAGCTCACCACCATTTCGCCTTAATTCACCCCTCCACTTT.

The chain has TRBV6-4 and TRBJ2-3, with TRBD2 as a possible D gene (5 bases). Trimming took off 0 bases at V and 1 base at J, with 8 bases between the two ends. The CDR3 length is 15 residues. Germline loops: CDR1 MRHNA, CDR2 SNTAGT. The CDR3 protein is CASSDSSGGTDTQYF. The CDR3 region has the DNA TGTGCCAGCAGTGACTCAAGCGGTGGCACAGATACGCAGTATTTT.

The table lists this clone with a count of one. The chain links TRBV7-6 to TRBJ2-1, with 16 positions matching TRBD2. The V and J ends lost 4 bases and 4 bases, in that order; junction bases with no gene match: 10. Germline V gene data show CDR1 as SGHVS and CDR2 as FNYEAQ. This CDR3 comprises 19 residues. In DNA, the CDR3 is TGTGCCAGCAGCTCCAGGCCCCCGGGACTAGCGGGAGGGTACAATGAGCAGTTCTTC. This gives the protein CASSSRPPGLAGGYNEQFF.

The V gene is TRBV7-2, the J gene TRBJ2-3, with 8 bases aligning to TRBD2. Germline CDR1 reads SGHTA; CDR2 reads FQGNSA. V lost 3 bases and J lost 2; bases outside the gene matches: 13. This CDR3 has 18 residues. Written as DNA, the CDR3 is TGTGCCAGCAGCTTCCGCCCGCTTAGCGGGATACTCACAGATACGCAGTATTTT. This codes for CASSFRPLSGILTDTQYF. Supplemented by reference TRBV7-2 and TRBJ2-3, the full variable domain reads GAGVSQSPSNKVTEKGKDVELRCDPISGHTALYWYRQSLGQGLEFLIYFQGNSAPDKSGLPSDRFSAERTGGSVSTLTIQRTQQEDSAVYLCASSFRPLSGILTDTQYFGPGTRLTVL.

This clone has only one observation. The chain joins TRBV5-6 to TRBJ2-3; D is uncertain. CDR3 size: 16 residues. CDR1 SGHDT and CDR2 YYEEEE come from the germline V gene. V was trimmed by 1 base and J by 5 bases, leaving 17 bases between them. This CDR3 reads CASSLRPAALGDTQYF. Written as DNA, the CDR3 is TGTGCCAGCAGCTTGAGACCGGCAGCGTTGGGAGATACGCAGTATTTT. The variable domain in full, completed from reference TRBV5-6 and TRBJ2-3, reads DAGVTQSPTHLIKTRGQQVTLRCSPKSGHDTVSWYQQALGQGPQFIFQYYEEEERQRGNFPDRFSGHQFPNYSSELNVNALLLGDSALYLCASSLRPAALGDTQYFGPGTRLTVL.

The chain joins TRBV2 to TRBJ2-2; D gene ambiguous. In germline, CDR1 is SNHLY, CDR2 FYNNEI. Trimming cost V 4 bases and J 1 base, with 10 bases left between them. The CDR3 has 15 residues. The CDR3 DNA is TGTGCCAGCAGTGGACCGGCAGAGAACACCGGGGAGCTGTTTTTT. Protein: CASSGPAENTGELFF.

The gene calls are TRBV19 and TRBJ2-1; TRBD1 matches 8 bases. Germline CDR1 and CDR2: LNHDA and SQIVND (reference sequence). The trim removed 5 bases at V and 4 bases at J, leaving 10 bases unmatched. CDR3 length: 16 residues. The CDR3 nucleotides read TGTGCCAGTAGTCCCGGTAAGGACAGGGCTTACAATGAGCAGTTCTTC. It yields the protein CASSPGKDRAYNEQFF.

The V gene is TRBV28, the J gene TRBJ2-7, with TRBD2 as a possible D gene (5 bases). V lost 3 bases to trimming and J lost 3 bases, with 15 bases between them. The CDR3 loop spans 15 amino acids. Per the germline V gene, CDR1 is MDHEN and CDR2 is SYDVKM. The CDR3 spells CASSFQIAPGYEQYF. CDR3 bases: TGTGCCAGCAGTTTCCAAATAGCGCCAGGCTACGAGCAGTACTTC.

The J gene is TRBJ1-6, the V gene TRBV2; 9 positions match TRBD1. V shed 5 bases, J shed 8 bases, and the junction held 7 bases outside the gene matches. This CDR3 comprises 15 residues. The germline V gene has CDR1 SNHLY and CDR2 FYNNEI. CDR3 sequence reads: CASSSLGQGDSPLHF. CDR3 bases: TGTGCCAGCAGTTCCCTGGGACAGGGCGATTCACCCCTCCACTTT.

The rearrangement links TRBV4-3 to TRBJ2-3; tentatively, D is TRBD2 (5 bases). V dropped 8 bases and J dropped 1 base, with 19 bases sitting between them. Looked up from germline, CDR1 is LGHNA and CDR2 is YSLEER. The CDR3 covers 16 residues. The CDR3 coding sequence is TGCGCCAGCCGAGTAAATGCAGCGGAGCGCACAGATACGCAGTATTTT. It specifies CASRVNAAERTDTQYF.

The V and J genes are TRBV9 and TRBJ2-5; D might be TRBD2 (5 bases). The CDR3 is 15 amino acids. Germline-derived CDR1 and CDR2 are SGDLS and YYNGEE. The ends were cut back, 4 bases at V and 0 bases at J, with 13 bases in the middle. The CDR3 sequence is CASSQGPGYQETQYF. The CDR3 region has the DNA TGTGCCAGCAGCCAAGGGCCGGGGTACCAAGAGACCCAGTACTTC.

This rearrangement joins TRBV20-1 to TRBJ1-1; no definite D call. The CDR3 totals 13 residues. The germline V gene encodes CDR1 DFQATT and CDR2 SNEGSKA (reference sequence). Trimming removed 3 bases at V and 3 bases at J, with 11 bases between. CDR3 sequence reads: CSASAGGYTEAFF. In DNA form, the CDR3 reads TGCAGTGCTAGTGCGGGAGGATACACTGAAGCTTTCTTT.

This chain uses TRBV5-1 with TRBJ2-2; 7 bases are shared with TRBD2. Per germline, CDR1 SGHRS and CDR2 YFSETQ. This CDR3 has 15 amino acids. V was pared by 5 bases and J by 5 bases, with 9 bases of the junction left unmatched. The CDR3 nucleotides read TGCGCCAGCAGTATCAGCCAGGGAGGGACCGGGGAGCTGTTTTTT. Protein product: CASSISQGGTGELFF.

The chain uses TRBV11-2 and TRBJ2-1; TRBD2 agrees at 7 bases. The CDR3 has 18 amino acids. CDR1 is SGHAT, CDR2 FQNNGV, per germline. Losses at the gene ends were 6 bases for V and 9 bases for J; bases not matched to a gene: 23. This CDR3 reads CASRRGRGGGADQGEQFF. DNA of the CDR3: TGTGCCAGCAGACGAGGGAGGGGAGGCGGAGCCGATCAAGGTGAGCAGTTCTTC.

The chain couples TRBV2 to TRBJ1-1; TRBD1 aligns across 10 bases. The CDR3 covers 13 residues. Germline V gene sequence: CDR1 SNHLY, CDR2 FYNNEI. V lost 5 bases and J lost 4; bases outside the gene matches: 1. The CDR3 loop reads CASSRDRGTEAFF. The CDR3 DNA follows: TGTGCCAGCAGTAGGGACAGGGGCACTGAAGCTTTCTTT.

This sequence joins TRBV5-1 and TRBJ1-4; D ambiguous. The V end was cut by 3 bases, the J end by 0 bases, with 9 bases between. The germline V gene encodes CDR1 SGHRS and CDR2 YFSETQ. The length of the CDR3 is 15 residues. The CDR3 DNA is TGCGCCAGCAGCTCCACAGATTCAACTAATGAAAAACTGTTTTTT. Protein product: CASSSTDSTNEKLFF.

V gene TRBV3-1 (or the pseudogene TRBV3-2) combines with J gene TRBJ2-7; 7 nucleotides align to TRBD2. Germline V gives CDR1 LGHDT, CDR2 YNNKEL (reference sequence). The CDR3 runs 15 residues. V lost 4 bases, J lost 3 bases, and 9 bases stayed unmatched. CDR3 DNA: TGTGCCAGCAGCCCGTCGACTAGCAGGTACTACGAGCAGTACTTC. It encodes CASSPSTSRYYEQYF.

Details on this clone: This sample also contains other DNA sequences that code for the same CDR3. The chain links TRBV19 to TRBJ1-2; 9 nucleotides line up with TRBD1. Germline V gene sequence: CDR1 LNHDA, CDR2 SQIVND (reference sequence). V shed 2 bases and J 2 bases; nucleotides not matched to a gene: 0. The CDR3 length is 14 residues. CDR3: CASSITGGNYGYTF. CDR3 sequence (DNA): TGTGCCAGTAGTATAACAGGGGGCAACTATGGCTACACCTTC.

The V and J genes are TRBV29-1 and TRBJ2-7, with D unclear. Germline-derived CDR1 and CDR2 are SQVTM and ANQGSEA. The CDR3 is made up of 13 amino acids. The V end lost 6 bases, the J end lost 1 base, and 13 bases lay between the germline ends. CDR3 in DNA: TGCAGCGTCATACGAGACATTTCCTACGAGCAGTACTTC. As protein: CSVIRDISYEQYF.